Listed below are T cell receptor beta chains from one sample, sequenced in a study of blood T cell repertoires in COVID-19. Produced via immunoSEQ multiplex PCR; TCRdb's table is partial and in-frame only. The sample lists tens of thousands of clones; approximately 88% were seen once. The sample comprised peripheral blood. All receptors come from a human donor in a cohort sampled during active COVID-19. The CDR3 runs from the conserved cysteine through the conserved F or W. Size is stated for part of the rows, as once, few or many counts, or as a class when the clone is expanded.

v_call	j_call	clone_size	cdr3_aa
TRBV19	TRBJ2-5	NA	CASSMRSQAETQYF
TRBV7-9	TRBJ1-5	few	CASTSGGGQPQHF
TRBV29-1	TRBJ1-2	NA	CSVQDSWNYGYTF
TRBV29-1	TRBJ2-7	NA	CSAGGANPYEQYF
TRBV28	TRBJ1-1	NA	CASSAQGGAFF
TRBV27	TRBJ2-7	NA	CASSLSVLSYEQYF
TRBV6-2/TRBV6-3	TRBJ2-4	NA	CASSYKGGGNAKNIQYF
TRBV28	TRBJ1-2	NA	CASSTGGGESDGYTF
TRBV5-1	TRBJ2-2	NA	CASSLSTPQNTGELFF
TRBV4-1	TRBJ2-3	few	CASSQDSLGPADPSTDTQYF
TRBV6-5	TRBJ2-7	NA	CASSPLAETYEQYF
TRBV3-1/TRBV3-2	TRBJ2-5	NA	CASSHRSPGLAAQETQYF
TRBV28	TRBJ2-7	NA	CATDSSGGADEQYF
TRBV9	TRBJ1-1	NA	CASSVGSNTEAFF
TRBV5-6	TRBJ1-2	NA	CASSLFHSANYGYTF
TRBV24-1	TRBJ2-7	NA	CATILEPF
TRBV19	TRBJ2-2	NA	CASSSQNTGELFF
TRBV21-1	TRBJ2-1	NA	CASSPETGRHNEQFF
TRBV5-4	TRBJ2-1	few	CASSLGTSGTYNEQFF
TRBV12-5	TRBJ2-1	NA	CASGLGTAPYNEQFF
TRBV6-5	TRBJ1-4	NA	CASSYHATNEKLFF
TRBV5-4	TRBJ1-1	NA	CASARDMNTEAFF
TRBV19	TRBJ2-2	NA	CASSMRRGPGELFF
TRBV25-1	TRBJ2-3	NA	CASSDSGAGGRADTQYF
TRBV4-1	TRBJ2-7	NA	CASSQDRWTGQSYEQYF
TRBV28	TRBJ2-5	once	CASSRGTGYQETQYF
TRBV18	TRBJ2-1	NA	CASSPGPGTGTSGQYNEQFF
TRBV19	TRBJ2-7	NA	CASRNVPGGEQYF
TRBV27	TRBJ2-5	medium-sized	CASSDRGPQETQYF
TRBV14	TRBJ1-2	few	CASSQDFGYGYTF
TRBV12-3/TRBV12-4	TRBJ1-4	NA	CASRSTYEKLFF
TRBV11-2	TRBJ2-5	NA	CASSLGGTGVGETQYF
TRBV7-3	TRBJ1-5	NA	CASSLTGDQPQHF
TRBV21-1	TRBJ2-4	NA	CASSSHRDLAKNIQYF
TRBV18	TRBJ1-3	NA	CASSKETVSAGNTIYF
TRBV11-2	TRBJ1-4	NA	CASSPPGLGLFF
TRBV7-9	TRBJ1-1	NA	CASIGQGYTEAFF
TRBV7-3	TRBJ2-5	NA	CASSPRGSGGTMGETQYF
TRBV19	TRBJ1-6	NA	CASSRQGSSPLHF
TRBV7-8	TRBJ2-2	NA	CASSQSLSGTANTGELFF